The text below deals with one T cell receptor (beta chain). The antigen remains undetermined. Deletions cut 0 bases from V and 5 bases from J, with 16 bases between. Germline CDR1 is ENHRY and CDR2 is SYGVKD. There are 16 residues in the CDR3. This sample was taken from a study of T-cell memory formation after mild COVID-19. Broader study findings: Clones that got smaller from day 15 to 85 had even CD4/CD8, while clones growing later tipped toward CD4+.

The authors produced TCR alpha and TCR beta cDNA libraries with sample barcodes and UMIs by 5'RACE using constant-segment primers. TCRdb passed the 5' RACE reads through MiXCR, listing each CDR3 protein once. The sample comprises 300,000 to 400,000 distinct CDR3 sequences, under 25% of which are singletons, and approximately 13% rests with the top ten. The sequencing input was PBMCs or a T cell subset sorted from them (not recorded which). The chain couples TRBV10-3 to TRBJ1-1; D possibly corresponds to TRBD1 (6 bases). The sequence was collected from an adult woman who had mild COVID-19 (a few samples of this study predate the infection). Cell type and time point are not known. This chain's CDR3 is CAISESPPGARTEAFF. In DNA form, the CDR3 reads TGTGCCATCAGTGAGTCCCCCCCGGGGGCGCGGACTGAAGCTTTCTTT.